Each of the 30 T cell receptor beta chains below was sequenced from the same sample in a study of neurological immune-mediated disorders. TCRdb reprocessed the 5' RACE reads via MiXCR and lists one record per CDR3 protein. This sample has around 44,000 distinct CDR3 sequences, with about 15% found just once. Sequencing input: CD4+ T cells from blood. The receptors derive from a woman in her fifties or sixties with HTLV-1-associated myelopathy (HAM/TSP).

This clonotype was counted many times. The chain combines TRBV20-1 with TRBJ1-2, with TRBD1 matching over 7 bases. Trimming took 6 bases from V and 3 from J; bases not matched to a gene: 10. The CDR3 totals 14 residues. Germline V gene sequence: CDR1 DFQATT, CDR2 SNEGSKA (reference sequence). This chain's CDR3 is CSAQDRTKHYGYTF. The CDR3, as DNA: TGCAGTGCCCAGGACAGGACTAAACACTATGGCTACACCTTC.

This chain uses TRBV20-1 with TRBJ1-2; 7 bases match TRBD1. Germline V gene sequence: CDR1 DFQATT, CDR2 SNEGSKA (reference sequence). J lost 6 bases, V lost 6 bases, and 7 bases had no gene match. The CDR3 extends over 12 amino acids. The CDR3 region is CSADGTVNGYTF. CDR3 bases: TGCAGTGCCGATGGGACAGTCAATGGCTACACCTTC.

This clonotype was recorded a few times. The chain is built from TRBV5-1 and TRBJ2-1, with TRBD2 matching over 12 bases. CDR1 is SGHRS and CDR2 is YFSETQ in the germline V gene. The CDR3 runs to 19 residues. V was clipped by 5 bases and J by 0 bases; unmatched bases: 12. The CDR3 nucleotides read TGCGCCAGCAGTCGGGGACTAGCGGGTGGGGGGAGCTCCTACAATGAGCAGTTCTTC. Its protein is CASSRGLAGGGSSYNEQFF.

This clonotype was picked up many times. This chain connects TRBV5-1 to TRBJ2-1; D perhaps matches TRBD2 (6 bases). With 5 bases removed from V and 2 bases from J, the gap between germline ends came to 14 bases. CDR3 length equals 15 residues. Germline lookup yields CDR1 SGHRS and CDR2 YFSETQ. Here the CDR3 DNA reads TGCGCCAGCAGTTCCAGCGGGCCTGCCTACAATGAGCAGTTCTTC. It encodes CASSSSGPAYNEQFF.

This clonotype was seen ten or more times. CDR3 protein: CASSLAGGRTDTQYF. The CDR3, as DNA: TGCGCCAGCAGCTTGGCCGGGGGACGCACAGATACGCAGTATTTT. V usage is TRBV5-1 and J usage is TRBJ2-3; a weak D match, TRBD2 (6 bases). Looked up from germline, CDR1 is SGHRS and CDR2 is YFSETQ. CDR3 length: 15 amino acids. The V gene lost 0 bases and the J gene lost 1 base, with 9 bases spanning the gap. The full variable domain, with the rest looked up from reference TRBV5-1 and TRBJ2-3, is KAGVTQTPRYLIKTRGQQVTLSCSPISGHRSVSWYQQTPGQGLQFLFEYFSETQRNKGNFPGRFSGRQFSNSRSEMNVSTLELGDSALYLCASSLAGGRTDTQYFGPGTRLTVL.

This clonotype was seen repeatedly, ten times or more. The gene calls are TRBV5-1 and TRBJ2-3, with D possibly matching TRBD1 (5 bases). CDR3 size: 18 residues. V was clipped by 0 bases and J by 2 bases, with 19 bases between them. Germline V CDR1 and CDR2: SGHRS, YFSETQ. Here the CDR3 reads CASSLEGALLQSTDTQYF. The CDR3 DNA reads as TGCGCCAGCAGCTTGGAAGGGGCCCTCCTCCAATCCACAGATACGCAGTATTTT.

This clonotype was counted at least ten times. CDR3 DNA sequence: TGTGCCAGCAGGAGGACAGGGGTCTACGAGCAGTACTTC. Its translation is CASRRTGVYEQYF. The rearrangement uses TRBV6-5 and TRBJ2-7; 9 positions agree with TRBD1. The CDR3 runs to 13 residues. V dropped 6 bases and J dropped 3; count of bases not matched to a gene: 3. Germline CDR1 reads MNHEY; CDR2 reads SVGAGI.

This clonotype has at least ten counts. CDR3 amino acids: CSARDLGGPAFF. CDR3 bases: TGCAGTGCTAGAGATCTAGGGGGCCCAGCTTTCTTT. This chain joins TRBV20-1 and TRBJ1-1, with 7 bases fitting TRBD1. In germline, CDR1 is DFQATT, CDR2 SNEGSKA (reference sequence). V lost 0 bases and J lost 10; bases outside the gene matches: 5. This CDR3 is built from 12 residues.

In this sample, this clonotype turned up many times. The chain links TRBV20-1 to TRBJ1-5; no reliable D call. The CDR3 totals 14 residues. Germline lookup yields CDR1 DFQATT and CDR2 SNEGSKA (reference sequence). V shed 3 bases and J shed 3 bases, with 12 bases lying between them. As DNA, the CDR3 is TGCAGTGCTAGCTATCAGCTTGCCAATCAGCCCCAGCATTTT. Its protein is CSASYQLANQPQHF.

At least ten counts were recorded for this clonotype. J is TRBJ2-3 and V is TRBV5-1, with 9 bases matching TRBD2. CDR1 is SGHRS, CDR2 YFSETQ, per germline. CDR3 length: 16 amino acids. V lost 2 bases and J lost 3; bases outside the gene matches: 7. CDR3 sequence: CASSLGAGGSTDTQYF. The DNA for the CDR3 is TGCGCCAGCAGCTTAGGAGCGGGGGGATCGACAGATACGCAGTATTTT.

This clonotype was picked up many times. The chain joins TRBV5-1 to TRBJ2-2; 9 nucleotides align to TRBD1. The V and J ends lost 5 bases and 1 base, in that order; junction bases with no gene match: 6. The germline gives CDR1 SGHRS, CDR2 YFSETQ. The CDR3 is 16 residues long. This CDR3 reads CASSQNRGLNTGELFF. The CDR3 DNA sequence: TGCGCCAGCAGTCAGAACAGGGGGCTGAACACCGGGGAGCTGTTTTTT.

The DNA of the CDR3 is TGTGCCATCAGTGAATTGGGGTTCGGCTCTGGAAACACCATATATTTT. Amino acid sequence: CAISELGFGSGNTIYF. The chain couples TRBV10-3 to TRBJ1-3; D gene ambiguous. The germline V gene encodes CDR1 ENHRY and CDR2 SYGVKD. This CDR3 spans 16 amino acids. V was pared by 3 bases and J by 0 bases, with 12 bases between.

This clonotype was picked up many times. The genes are TRBV5-1 and TRBJ2-3, with D possibly TRBD1 on 6 matching bases. V dropped 6 bases and J dropped 6 bases, with 11 bases sitting between them. CDR1 and CDR2 from the germline V gene are SGHRS and YFSETQ. CDR3 size: 12 residues. CDR3 sequence: CASNQGQDTQYF. CDR3 in DNA: TGCGCCAGCAATCAGGGGCAGGATACGCAGTATTTT.

At least ten counts were recorded for this clonotype. The chain couples TRBV30 to TRBJ2-3; 12 bases align to TRBD2. This CDR3 spans 16 amino acids. V was clipped by 5 bases and J by 2 bases; unmatched bases: 8. The germline V gene encodes CDR1 GTSNPN and CDR2 SVGIG (reference sequence). The CDR3 loop is CAWSPGLAGNTDTQYF. In DNA form, the CDR3 reads TGTGCCTGGTCCCCCGGACTAGCGGGGAACACAGATACGCAGTATTTT.

The table lists this clonotype with many counts. The rearrangement uses TRBV7-3 and TRBJ2-1; perhaps D is TRBD1 or TRBD2 (6 bases each). V shed 5 bases and J shed 7 bases, with 18 bases lying between them. In germline, CDR1 is SGHTA, CDR2 FQGTGA. The CDR3 sequence is 15 residues long. CDR3 protein: CASSPNLGGRNEQFF. The CDR3 bases are TGTGCCAGCAGCCCAAATTTAGGGGGGCGGAATGAGCAGTTCTTC.

This clonotype appeared many times. V usage is TRBV5-1 and J usage is TRBJ2-7; D could derive from TRBD1 or TRBD2 (5 bases each). The germline CDR1 and CDR2 sequences are SGHRS and YFSETQ. Trimming left V 0 bases short and J 6 bases short, with 13 bases between. The CDR3 is 14 residues long. The CDR3 bases are TGCGCCAGCAGCTTGGAGGGGACCCGCGTCGAGCAGTACTTC. Encoded protein: CASSLEGTRVEQYF.

The chain employs TRBV19 and TRBJ1-1; the match to TRBD1 covers 9 bases. CDR1 and CDR2 (germline): LNHDA, SQIVND (reference sequence). The CDR3 consists of 15 residues. V dropped 8 bases and J dropped 6; count of bases not matched to a gene: 13. The CDR3 nucleotides are TGTGCCAGTCTTGCCGGGACAGGGAGATTTTCTGAAGCTTTCTTT. Translating it yields CASLAGTGRFSEAFF.

This clonotype came up once. A read error may produce the germline difference seen at one junction end. V gene TRBV12-3 or TRBV12-4 combines with J gene TRBJ1-4, with a weak D call TRBD1 (6 bases). The CDR3 runs 15 residues. The CDR3 DNA is TGTGACAGCAGTCATAGACAGGCTTCTAAAGAAAAACTGTTTTTT. Protein product: CDSSHRQASKEKLFF.

This clonotype was recorded many times. This chain links TRBV20-1 with TRBJ2-3; maybe TRBD1 (6 bases). Trimming shortened V by 2 bases and J by 0 bases, and 21 bases separated the two germline ends. This CDR3 comprises 18 residues. CDR1 is DFQATT, CDR2 SNEGSKA, per germline (reference sequence). In DNA, the CDR3 is TGCAGTGCTAGACCAATCGTCTTACAGGGCGGGAGCACAGATACGCAGTATTTT. It translates to CSARPIVLQGGSTDTQYF.

By proportion, this clonotype is medium-sized. V and J are TRBV20-1 and TRBJ2-5, with unresolved D. Trimming removed 2 bases from V and 5 bases from J, with 21 bases in between. Germline CDR1 is DFQATT and CDR2 is SNEGSKA (reference sequence). This CDR3 has 16 amino acids. The CDR3 loop is CSARPLLGLPGETQYF. CDR3 sequence (DNA): TGCAGTGCTAGACCTCTCCTCGGGCTGCCTGGGGAGACCCAGTACTTC.

With regard to this clonotype: The DNA is left out, because the CDR3 cannot be placed on it with certainty; the CDR3 is given as TCRdb lists it. The chain recombines TRBV5-1 with TRBJ2-7; the table's D call TRBD2 went unverified against the DNA. Germline V gene sequence: CDR1 SGHRS, CDR2 YFSETQ. Inclusive of both ends, the CDR3 amounts to 23 amino acids. CDR3 region: CASSFYICSASDLVSKNSYEQYF.

This clonotype came up many times. The rearrangement links TRBV5-1 to TRBJ2-3; 7 positions match TRBD1. The germline CDR1 and CDR2 sequences are SGHRS and YFSETQ. V dropped 4 bases and J dropped 1; count of bases not matched to a gene: 9. The CDR3 length is 16 residues. The CDR3 loop is CASSRQGTARTDTQYF. DNA for the CDR3: TGCGCCAGCAGCCGACAGGGTACGGCTCGCACAGATACGCAGTATTTT.

This clonotype was picked up many times. The chain joins TRBV10-3 to TRBJ2-3; no clear D. Germline V gene data show CDR1 as ENHRY and CDR2 as SYGVKD. Between the trimmed V and J ends, which lost 0 bases and 4 bases, there was a span of 8 bases. The CDR3 has 14 residues. CDR3 in amino acids: CAISESWDADTQYF. The CDR3 DNA reads as TGTGCCATCAGTGAGTCGTGGGATGCAGATACGCAGTATTTT.

The V and J genes are TRBV14 and TRBJ1-1; no reliable D call. CDR1 is SGHDN and CDR2 is FVKESK in the germline V gene. Trimming took off 7 bases at V and 2 bases at J, with 17 bases between the two ends. The CDR3 is made up of 15 amino acids. The CDR3 loop is CASTSMGIFNTEAFF. The DNA for the CDR3 is TGTGCCAGCACTTCTATGGGGATTTTTAACACTGAAGCTTTCTTT.

This clonotype was detected once. J is TRBJ2-7 and V is TRBV10-3; D is unresolved. V lost 3 bases to trimming and J lost 1 base, with 7 bases between them. The germline CDR1 and CDR2 sequences are ENHRY and SYGVKD. The CDR3 totals 13 residues. CDR3 coding DNA: TGTGCCATCAGTGATAGCCAGTCCTACGAGCAGTACTTC. This sequence encodes CAISDSQSYEQYF.

This clonotype was observed many times. V usage is TRBV5-1 and J usage is TRBJ2-3; D ambiguous. The V end was cut by 4 bases, the J end by 0 bases, with 9 bases between. The CDR3 loop spans 14 amino acids. Germline loops: CDR1 SGHRS, CDR2 YFSETQ. CDR3 nucleotide sequence: TGCGCCAGCAGCGGAGCTCTTAGCACAGATACGCAGTATTTT. Amino acids: CASSGALSTDTQYF.

In this sample, this clonotype turned up many times. This chain uses TRBV5-1 with TRBJ2-3, with TRBD1 matching 8 bases. Germline-derived CDR1 and CDR2 are SGHRS and YFSETQ. Germline trimming cut 2 bases from V and 3 bases from J; bases unmatched to any gene: 8. The CDR3 contains 16 residues. CDR3 in DNA: TGCGCCAGCAGCTTTGAGGCAGGGGGCTTTACAGATACGCAGTATTTT. As protein: CASSFEAGGFTDTQYF.

There are many counts of this clonotype. V gene TRBV5-1 combines with J gene TRBJ1-2, with D possibly TRBD1 on 6 matching bases. CDR3 size: 15 residues. Trimming shortened V by 4 bases and J by 4 bases, and 17 bases separated the two germline ends. In germline, CDR1 is SGHRS, CDR2 YFSETQ. The CDR3 spells CASSPGQGGGYGYTF. The CDR3, as DNA: TGCGCCAGCAGCCCGGGCCAAGGGGGGGGCTATGGCTACACCTTC. The variable domain in full, completed from reference TRBV5-1 and TRBJ1-2, reads KAGVTQTPRYLIKTRGQQVTLSCSPISGHRSVSWYQQTPGQGLQFLFEYFSETQRNKGNFPGRFSGRQFSNSRSEMNVSTLELGDSALYLCASSPGQGGGYGYTFGSGTRLTVV.

In its sample, this clonotype was seen many times. The chain couples TRBV5-1 to TRBJ2-2, with 7 bases lining up with TRBD1. The CDR3 extends over 14 amino acids. V shed 4 bases and J 6 bases; nucleotides not matched to a gene: 6. CDR1 is SGHRS and CDR2 is YFSETQ in the germline V gene. This CDR3 is CASSAQTGAGELFF. For the CDR3, the DNA is TGCGCCAGCAGCGCGCAAACAGGGGCCGGGGAGCTGTTTTTT.

Many counts were recorded for this clonotype. The chain recombines TRBV3-1 with TRBJ2-3; no clear D gene. CDR1 and CDR2 from the germline V gene are LGHDT and YNNKEL (reference sequence). Trimming pared 2 bases from V and 2 bases from J, leaving 8 bases between. The CDR3 covers 14 residues. CDR3 residues: CASSQLPFTDTQYF. Here the CDR3 DNA reads TGTGCCAGCAGCCAACTACCCTTCACAGATACGCAGTATTTT.